This T cell receptor beta chain comes out of a study of identical twins (dated by TCRdb to between 2015 and 2016). In the study overall: TCR alpha and beta repertoires from monozygotic twins, unrelated adults of various ages and cord blood were deep-sequenced to test whether fetal clonotypes persist. Replicate twin experiments were performed at different times using different library preparation protocols to rule out contamination. What the work shows at the level of the full study, not this receptor alone: Abundant cord blood beta clonotypes carried fewer insertions; young adult naive repertoires showed a weaker similar trend, while memory repertoires showed none. Invariant T cells such as MAIT and iNKT could partly confound zero-insertion analyses, though diverse VJ usage argued against this for most clonotypes. A weaker excess of twin sharing was found in beta out-of-frame sequences because the signal-to-noise ratio was lowered by fewer shared sequences. Conclusions relied on cross-sectional statistical analysis, since the same donors could not be followed over many years. Out-of-frame TCR alpha sharing in monozygotic twins was systematically underestimated by recombination models, whereas sharing between unrelated individuals was in agreement with the recombination models. Compared with coincidental sharing between unrelated individuals, out-of-frame TCR alpha sequences shared between twins showed an excess of sequences with low generation probability.

Every donor in the study was a healthy Caucasian. The twin cohort consisted of three pairs of female monozygotic twins, all aged roughly 18 to 29 years. Miltenyi CD45RO+ enrichment and human naive T-cell isolation kits were used to isolate memory (CD45RO+) and naive T cells from PBMC. The library was generated by 5' RACE. Sequenced on an Illumina HiSeq 2000. A universal primer binding site was introduced by template switching, and a unique molecular identifier was present in the final cDNA, enabling accurate counting of TCR cDNA molecules. First-strand cDNA for TCR alpha and beta chains was synthesized from specific primers in the conserved constant-segment region. To control for contamination, each cDNA library was double barcoded with a SMART-Mk sample barcode plus Illumina barcodes. TruSeq adapter sequences, together with Illumina sample barcodes, were added in two successive PCR steps. The TCR alpha and beta cDNA libraries were sequenced on the Illumina HiSeq platform using custom primers. The authors processed their data as follows. MiGEC was used to process raw reads and extract unique molecular identifiers, and MiXCR was used to find CDR3 positions. Recombination models were inferred per individual with the repgenHMM and IGoR tools using an EM algorithm. The tcR package in R was used for shared clonotype analysis, with sharing normalized by the product of cloneset sizes. To study raw recombination free of thymic and clonal selection effects, out-of-frame nonproductive sequences were analyzed. TCRdb reprocessed the public reads (quality trimming at Q25 with fastp, clone calling with MiXCR) and kept in-frame beta chains. Every CDR3 protein is listed once, alongside the most common genes and DNA of its rows. TCRdb's processing, not the study's, gives the V and J calls here. The sample data list fewer than 350,000 distinct CDR3 sequences, and roughly 8.6% of these were observed just once. The biggest ten clones account for about 2.1% of the sample.

Regarding this clonotype: No cognate antigen has been identified for it. One base away there is no much larger clone; base qualities are not given.

At the junction V is shortened by 6 bases and J by 5 bases; bases outside the gene matches: 7. CDR1 SGHVS and CDR2 FNYEAQ are derived from the germline V gene. Its CDR3 holds 16 amino acids, cysteine through phenylalanine. Kept here is only the CDR3 DNA, which spans 48 bases and is read in frame from base 1. In addition, the sample was reused for a study of yellow fever vaccine responses in identical twins. Per that second paper: The T cell response to vaccination in identical twins was reported by the authors to appear partly convergent and partly personalized. In the study, vaccine-responding T cell clones were precisely tracked in identical twins.

The sequence links TRBV7-6 to TRBJ2-5, and 15 bases in between align with TRBD2. The sequence was obtained from a young woman in good health. Material for sequencing was memory (CD45RO+) T cells sorted from blood. In light of the paper, this sample's cell subset or site label describes: CD45RO+ enriched T cells. The CDR3 protein: CASSRHGLAGGETQYF. In nucleotides, the sequence is TGTGCCAGCAGTCGACACGGACTAGCGGGGGGGGAGACCCAGTACTTC.